This entry describes one T cell receptor beta chain. Allocation to cohorts depended on clinical history reported by the participants. This record belongs to a study of blood T cell repertoires in COVID-19. Overall study context: COVID-19 samples collected from the United States, Italy and Spain covered acute and convalescent phases. Nucleic acid was either cDNA or gDNA, and it came from T cells, B-cell-depleted T cells, or PBMCs.

This CDR3 is built from 16 residues. Germline loops: CDR1 SEHNR, CDR2 FQNEAQ (reference sequence). With 7 bases removed from V and 3 bases from J, the gap between germline ends came to 19 bases. Per the authors' pipeline: Scientists estimated how many nucleated cells there were by amplifying reference gene primers. Using immunoSEQ multiplex PCR, the repertoire was profiled, and TCRdb retains in-frame clones only, with some absent. V, J and clone size derive from that table, while D and trimming were established from the DNA sequence. Of a few hundred thousand clones in the sample, 87% were seen once.

This sequence joins TRBV7-9 and TRBJ2-1, with D perhaps TRBD2 (5 bases). This TCR was recovered from a man aged 35-49 years in a cohort exposed to, infected with or recovered from COVID-19 (not recorded which). Sequencing was carried out using PBMCs or T cells enriched from blood (not recorded which). The DNA for the CDR3 is TGTGCCAGCATCCACGGAGGCAGCCGCCTCTACAATGAGCAGTTCTTC. This codes for CASIHGGSRLYNEQFF.